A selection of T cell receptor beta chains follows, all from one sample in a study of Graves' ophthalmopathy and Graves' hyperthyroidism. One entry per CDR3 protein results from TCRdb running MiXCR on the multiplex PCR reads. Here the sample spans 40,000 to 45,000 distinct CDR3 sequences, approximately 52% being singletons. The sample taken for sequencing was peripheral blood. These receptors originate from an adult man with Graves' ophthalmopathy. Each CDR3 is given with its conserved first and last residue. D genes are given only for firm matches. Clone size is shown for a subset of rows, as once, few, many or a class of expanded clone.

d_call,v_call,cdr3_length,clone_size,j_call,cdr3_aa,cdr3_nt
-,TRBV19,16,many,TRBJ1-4,CASSNSKETRSEKLFF,TGTGCCAGTAGTAACTCCAAGGAGACTAGATCTGAAAAACTGTTTTTT
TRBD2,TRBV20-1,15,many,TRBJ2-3,CSARDGTSGTGTQYF,TGCAGTGCTAGAGATGGGACTAGCGGCACAGGTACGCAGTATTTT
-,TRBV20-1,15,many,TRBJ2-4,CSARGFQGGINIQYF,TGCAGTGCTAGAGGGTTTCAGGGAGGTATAAACATTCAGTACTTC
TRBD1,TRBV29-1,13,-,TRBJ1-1,CSVRLGTGYDAFF,TGCAGCGTTAGGCTCGGGACAGGGTACGACGCTTTCTTT
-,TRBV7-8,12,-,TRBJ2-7,CASSLQGAGQYF,TGTGCCAGCAGCTTACAGGGCGCGGGGCAGTACTTC
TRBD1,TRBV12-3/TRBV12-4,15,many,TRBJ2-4,CASSFRGSGKNIQYF,TGTGCCAGCAGTTTCAGGGGGTCTGGCAAAAACATTCAGTACTTC
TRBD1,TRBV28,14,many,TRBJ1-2,CASSPGQGLRGYTF,TGTGCCAGCAGTCCGGGACAGGGCTTAAGGGGCTACACCTTC
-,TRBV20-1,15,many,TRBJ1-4,CSARDWTSTNEKLFF,TGCAGTGCTAGAGATTGGACCTCAACTAATGAAAAACTGTTTTTT
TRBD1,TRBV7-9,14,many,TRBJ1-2,CASSSQGVGYGYTF,TGTGCCAGCAGCTCCCAGGGGGTAGGCTATGGCTACACCTTC
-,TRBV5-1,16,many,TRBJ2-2,CASRGTEGFSTGELFF,TGCGCCAGCAGGGGGACCGAGGGTTTTTCAACCGGGGAGCTGTTTTTT
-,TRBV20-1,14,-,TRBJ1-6,CSARREGPNSPLHF,TGCAGTGCTCGGCGGGAAGGCCCAAATTCACCCCTCCACTTT
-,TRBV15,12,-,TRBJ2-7,CATSRAEDEQYF,TGTGCCACCAGCAGAGCCGAGGACGAGCAGTACTTC
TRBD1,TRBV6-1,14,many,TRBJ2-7,CASTSGTGEGEQYF,TGTGCCAGCACATCCGGGACAGGGGAAGGAGAGCAGTACTTC
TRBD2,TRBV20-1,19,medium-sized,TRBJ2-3,CSARVRASAGGEDADTQYF,TGCAGTGCTAGAGTTCGGGCCTCGGCGGGAGGGGAGGATGCAGATACGCAGTATTTT
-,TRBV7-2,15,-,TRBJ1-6,CASSLVGRSNSPLHF,TGTGCCAGCAGCTTAGTTGGCAGGTCAAATTCACCCCTCCACTTT
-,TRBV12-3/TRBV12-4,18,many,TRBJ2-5,CASSFWSSGPQGQETQYF,TGTGCCAGCAGTTTTTGGAGTTCGGGCCCACAGGGACAAGAGACCCAGTACTTC
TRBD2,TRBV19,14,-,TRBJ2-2,CASKGLAHTGELFF,TGTGCCAGTAAAGGACTAGCCCACACCGGGGAGCTGTTTTTT
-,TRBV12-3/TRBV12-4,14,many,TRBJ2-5,CASTTGLLLETQYF,TGTGCCAGCACCACGGGTCTCTTATTGGAGACCCAGTACTTC
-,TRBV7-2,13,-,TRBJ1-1,CASSLGAVTEAFF,TGTGCCAGCAGCTTAGGAGCGGTGACTGAAGCTTTCTTT
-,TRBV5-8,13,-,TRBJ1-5,CASSGSGNQPQHF,TGTGCCAGCAGCGGGTCAGGGAATCAGCCCCAGCATTTT
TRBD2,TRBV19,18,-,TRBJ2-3,CASSISLAGEGGSDTQYF,TGTGCCAGTAGTATAAGTCTAGCGGGAGAGGGCGGCTCAGATACGCAGTATTTT
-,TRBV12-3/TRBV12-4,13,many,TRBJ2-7,CASSLQVAYEQYF,TGTGCCAGCAGTTTGCAGGTTGCCTACGAGCAGTACTTC
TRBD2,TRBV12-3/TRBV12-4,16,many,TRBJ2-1,CASRPTLAAGDNEQFF,TGTGCCAGCAGGCCTACACTAGCGGCCGGCGACAATGAGCAGTTCTTC